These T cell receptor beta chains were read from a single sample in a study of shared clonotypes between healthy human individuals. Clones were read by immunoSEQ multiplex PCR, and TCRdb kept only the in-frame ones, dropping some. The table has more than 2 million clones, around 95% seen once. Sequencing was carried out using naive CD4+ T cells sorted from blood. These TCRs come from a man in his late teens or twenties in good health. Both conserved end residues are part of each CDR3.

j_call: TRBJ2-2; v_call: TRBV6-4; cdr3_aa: CASSALTGNQLFF
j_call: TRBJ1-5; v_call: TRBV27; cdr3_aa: CASSFGGSNQPQHF
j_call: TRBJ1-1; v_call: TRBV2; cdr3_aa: CASGLGPTEAFF
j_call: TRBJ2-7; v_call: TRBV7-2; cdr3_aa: CASSLIGTSVKSEQYF
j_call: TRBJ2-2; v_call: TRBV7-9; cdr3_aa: CASSHFRMRELFF
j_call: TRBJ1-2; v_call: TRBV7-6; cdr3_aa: CASRKGQGNYGYTF
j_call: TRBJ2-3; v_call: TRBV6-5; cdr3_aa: CASSRQGDTQYF
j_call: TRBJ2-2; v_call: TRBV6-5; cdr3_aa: CASRSGQGWVGELFF
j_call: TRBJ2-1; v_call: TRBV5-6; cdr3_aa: CASSLGTGYNEQFF
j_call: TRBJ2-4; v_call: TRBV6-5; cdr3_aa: CASSPGLVSISIQYF
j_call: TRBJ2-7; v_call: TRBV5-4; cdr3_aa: CASSLRLLGSYEQYF
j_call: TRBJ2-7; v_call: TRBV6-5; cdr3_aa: CASRSRVSSYEQYF
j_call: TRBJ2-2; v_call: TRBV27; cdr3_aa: CASSLWQSGELFF
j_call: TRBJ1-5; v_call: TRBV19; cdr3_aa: CASSPRDRDNQPQHF
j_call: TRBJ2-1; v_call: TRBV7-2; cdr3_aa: CASSLGATSGNNEQFF
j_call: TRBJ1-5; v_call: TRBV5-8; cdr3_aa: CASSPRQDHSNQPQHF
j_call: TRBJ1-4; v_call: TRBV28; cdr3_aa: CASSLNRGSEKLFF
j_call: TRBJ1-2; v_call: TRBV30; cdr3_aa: CAWSRDNYGYTF
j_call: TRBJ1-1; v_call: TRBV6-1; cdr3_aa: CASRSKNTEAFF
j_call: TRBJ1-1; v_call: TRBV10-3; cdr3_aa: CATFSGTDTEAFF
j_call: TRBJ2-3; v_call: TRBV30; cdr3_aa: CAWRYVTSGGSDTQYF
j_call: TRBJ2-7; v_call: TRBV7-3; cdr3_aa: CASSPYGEGYEQYF
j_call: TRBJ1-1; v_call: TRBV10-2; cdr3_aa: CASRGQGSNTEAFF
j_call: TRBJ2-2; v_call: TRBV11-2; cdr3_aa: CASSTTDRVVTGELFF
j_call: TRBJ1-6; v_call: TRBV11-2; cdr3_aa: CASSLAGGNSPLHF
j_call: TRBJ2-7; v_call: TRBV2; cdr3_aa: CASCQVLEQYF
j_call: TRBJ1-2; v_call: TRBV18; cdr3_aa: CASSPGTGGHGYTF
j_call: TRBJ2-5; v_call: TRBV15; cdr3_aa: CATSRGGFGETQYF
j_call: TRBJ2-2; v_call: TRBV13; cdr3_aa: CASSLAGGDTGELFF
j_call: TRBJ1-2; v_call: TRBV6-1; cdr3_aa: CASSSGIGYGYTF
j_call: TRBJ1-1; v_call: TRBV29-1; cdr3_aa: CSVETWGTNTEAFF
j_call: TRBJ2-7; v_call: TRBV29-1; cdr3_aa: CSVSNSYEQYF
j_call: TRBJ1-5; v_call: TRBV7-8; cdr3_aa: CASSLEVNQPQHF
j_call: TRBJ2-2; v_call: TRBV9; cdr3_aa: CASSGQGTPNTGELFF
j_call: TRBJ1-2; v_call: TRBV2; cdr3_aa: CASSEIGTVHF
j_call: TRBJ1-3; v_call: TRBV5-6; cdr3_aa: CASSSLQGAGNTIYF
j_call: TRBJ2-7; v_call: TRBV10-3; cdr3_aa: CAISEIAGNYEQYF
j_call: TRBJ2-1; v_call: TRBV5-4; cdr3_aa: CASSLGRALYNEQFF
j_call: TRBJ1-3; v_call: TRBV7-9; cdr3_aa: CASSLFTGTGNTIYF
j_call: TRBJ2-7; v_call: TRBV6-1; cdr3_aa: CASSERGGQYEQYF
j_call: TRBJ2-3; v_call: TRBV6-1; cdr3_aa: CASSEALVLADTQYF
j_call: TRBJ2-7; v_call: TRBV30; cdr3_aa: CAWSRGGASYEQYF
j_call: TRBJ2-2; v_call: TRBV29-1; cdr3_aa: CSVDSGSGTFTGELFF
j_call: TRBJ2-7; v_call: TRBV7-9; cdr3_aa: CASSPPSGWNEQYF
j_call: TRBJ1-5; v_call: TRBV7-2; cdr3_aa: CASSLGQNQPQHF
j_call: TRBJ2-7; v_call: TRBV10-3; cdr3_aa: CAISDPLREQYF
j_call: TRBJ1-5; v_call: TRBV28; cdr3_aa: CASSPGRGGYQPQHF
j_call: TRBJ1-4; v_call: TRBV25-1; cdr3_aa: CASSDETGKEKLFF
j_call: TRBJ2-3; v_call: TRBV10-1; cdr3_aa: CASSPGRTDTQYF
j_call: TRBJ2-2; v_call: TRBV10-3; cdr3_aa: CAISETVDTGELFF
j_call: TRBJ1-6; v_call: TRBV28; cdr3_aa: CASSLTEGLASRPLHF
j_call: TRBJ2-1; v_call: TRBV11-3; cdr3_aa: CASSFSGDEQFF
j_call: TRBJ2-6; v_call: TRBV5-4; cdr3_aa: CASSSPGQTFSGANVLTF
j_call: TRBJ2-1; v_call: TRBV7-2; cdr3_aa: CASSFRTGRDEQFF
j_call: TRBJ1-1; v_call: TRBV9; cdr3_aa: CASSVATRGTEAFF